This TCR beta chain was identified in a study of human T cells and chemical hapten exposure. Overall study context: Mainly, slight library volume differences in the pool made TCR yields vary.

CDR3 length: 11 amino acids. With 6 bases removed from V and 6 bases from J, the gap between germline ends came to 8 bases. Germline CDR1 is DFQATT and CDR2 is SNEGSKA (reference sequence). Only a few counts were recorded for this clonotype. Antigen unknown. Study-level points and caveats: Large CDR3 similarity clusters arose significantly more often from expanded TCRs than from controls. TCRs above 1 in 1000 frequency stayed constant with DPC sensitization.

What the library attached to individual cDNA molecules were unique molecular identifiers. Each CDR3 protein gets one entry after TCRdb re-called the RACE reads with MiXCR. The sample includes 150,000 or so distinct CDR3 sequences, roughly 15% of them seen just once. Time point here: patch test 1, 2 weeks after DPC sensitization. The sample's treatment: therapeutic diphenylcyclopropenone sensitization with weekly scalp DPC. V and J are TRBV20-1 and TRBJ1-4; D is perhaps TRBD1 (5 bases). The specimen comprised whole blood, sampled in connection with sensitization to the hapten diphenylcyclopropenone (DPC). The source is a woman in her twenties or thirties with alopecia areata. Some clones in this sample may be carry-over from other donors' samples. The CDR3 DNA reads TGCAGTGCCTCCAGGGATGAAAAACTGTTTTTT. Translated: CSASRDEKLFF.